One T cell receptor beta chain is described in this entry. The antigen remains undetermined. The sample belongs to a study of cytomegalovirus exposure and HLA in healthy donors. Study results and caveats: Rarity characterized most TCR sequences, yet some public TCRs appeared in many donors.

The donors formed part of the roughly 120-subject validation cohort, distinct from the roughly 630-subject first cohort. Repertoires were generated with immunoSEQ multiplex PCR, while TCRdb's copy carries only in-frame clones and drops some. Of 140,000 or so clones listed, approximately 91% are singletons. The germline CDR1 and CDR2 sequences are SNHLY and FYNNEI. The CDR3 spans 13 residues. V lost 7 bases and J 0 bases, leaving 7 bases between the germline ends. The rearrangement joins TRBV2 to TRBJ1-3; no clear D gene. Sequenced: PBMCs. The clonotype originates from a man younger than 35 in good health and CMV-seronegative. The CDR3 loop reads CASTGLSGNTIYF. In nucleotides, the CDR3 is TGTGCCAGCACAGGTCTCTCTGGAAACACCATATATTTT.